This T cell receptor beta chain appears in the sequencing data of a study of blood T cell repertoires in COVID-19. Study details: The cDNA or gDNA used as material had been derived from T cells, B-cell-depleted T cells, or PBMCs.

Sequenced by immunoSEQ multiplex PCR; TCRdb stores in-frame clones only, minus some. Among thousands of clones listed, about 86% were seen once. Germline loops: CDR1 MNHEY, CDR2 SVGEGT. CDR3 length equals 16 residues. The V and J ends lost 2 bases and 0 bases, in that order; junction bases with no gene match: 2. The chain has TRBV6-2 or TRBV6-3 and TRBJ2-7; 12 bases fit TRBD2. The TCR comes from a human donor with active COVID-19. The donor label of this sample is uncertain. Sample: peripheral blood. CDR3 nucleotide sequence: TGTGCCAGCAGTTACCCGGGACTAGCGGGCTCCTACGAGCAGTACGTC. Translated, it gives CASSYPGLAGSYEQYV.